Shown below are 2 T cell receptor beta chains from a single sample sequenced in a study of blood T cell repertoires in COVID-19. Libraries were prepared by immunoSEQ multiplex PCR; TCRdb keeps only in-frame clonotypes and omits some of them. The repertoire consists of approximately 280,000 clones, with around 87% occurring once and the leading ten covering about 1.5%. What was sequenced was PBMCs or T cells enriched from blood (not recorded which). The origin of the receptors is a young woman with acute COVID-19.

This clone is a singleton in its sample. V gene TRBV18 combines with J gene TRBJ2-1; no clear D gene. Trimming took off 0 bases at V and 12 bases at J, with 9 bases between the two ends. The CDR3 has 12 residues. Germline-derived CDR1 and CDR2 are KGHSH and LQKENI. The CDR3 here is CASSPPEAGQFF. CDR3 DNA: TGTGCCAGCTCACCACCAGAAGCCGGGCAGTTCTTC.

V gene TRBV7-2 combines with J gene TRBJ1-1; 7 bases are a match to TRBD1. The CDR3 loop spans 14 amino acids. Germline V CDR1 and CDR2: SGHTA, FQGNSA. Losses at the gene ends were 3 bases for V and 4 bases for J; bases not matched to a gene: 5. CDR3 in amino acids: CASSFSGGTTEAFF. The CDR3 bases are TGTGCCAGCAGCTTCTCAGGGGGTACCACTGAAGCTTTCTTT.